Each of the 17 T cell receptor beta chains below was sequenced from the same sample in a study of cytomegalovirus exposure and HLA in healthy donors. Clones were read by immunoSEQ multiplex PCR, and TCRdb kept only the in-frame ones, dropping some. Of around 130,000 clones in the sample, around nine tenths were seen once. Sequenced material: PBMCs. The receptors originated from a young man in good health and CMV-seronegative.

The chain combines TRBV14 with TRBJ2-2, with D tentatively TRBD1 (5 bases). The V and J ends lost 3 bases and 6 bases respectively, with 14 bases between them. The CDR3 sequence is 15 residues long. The germline CDR1 and CDR2 sequences are SGHDN and FVKESK. CDR3 nucleotides: TGTGCCAGCAGCCAGACCCGACAGCACGCCGGGGAGCTGTTTTTT. This translates into CASSQTRQHAGELFF.

The V and J genes are TRBV6-6 and TRBJ2-5, with 7 bases aligning to TRBD2. V lost 2 bases and J lost 5; bases outside the gene matches: 5. Germline V gives CDR1 MNHNY, CDR2 SVGAGI (reference sequence). The CDR3 is 14 residues long. CDR3 residues: CASSYGGEGETQYF. CDR3 bases: TGTGCCAGCAGTTACGGGGGGGAAGGGGAGACCCAGTACTTC.

The CDR3 spells CASSSQPVRGAEAFF. CDR3 coding DNA: TGTGCCAGCAGCTCACAGCCTGTCAGGGGGGCTGAAGCTTTCTTT. V and J are TRBV11-2 and TRBJ1-1; 7 nucleotides align to TRBD1. Trimming took 4 bases from V and 6 from J; bases not matched to a gene: 11. The CDR3 is 15 amino acids. CDR1 and CDR2 from the germline V gene are SGHAT and FQNNGV.

This clone was observed once. The chain joins TRBV19 to TRBJ1-5; 10 bases agree with TRBD1. The CDR3 contains 15 residues. V dropped 5 bases and J dropped 5; count of bases not matched to a gene: 6. Germline V gives CDR1 LNHDA, CDR2 SQIVND (reference sequence). The CDR3 is CASSSGTGVYQPQHF. CDR3 nucleotides: TGTGCCAGTAGTTCCGGGACAGGGGTTTATCAGCCCCAGCATTTT.

The chain is built from TRBV10-2 and TRBJ1-1; 9 bases align to TRBD1. Germline assignment: CDR1 WSHSY and CDR2 SAAADI. The junction had 6 bases not matched to a gene; V was cut back by 8 bases and J by 5 bases. This CDR3 region has 13 residues. The CDR3 bases are TGCGCCAGCGGAACAGGGGGCAGGACTGAAGCTTTCTTT. Protein sequence: CASGTGGRTEAFF.

The rearrangement links TRBV28 to TRBJ2-1; D remains unclear. This CDR3 spans 14 amino acids. The germline CDR1 and CDR2 sequences are MDHEN and SYDVKM. The germline V and J ends were trimmed by 5 bases and 15 bases, with 23 bases remaining between them. The CDR3 coding sequence is TGTGCCAGCAGTCCCACGCTACCCGCCGCTTCTGCGTTCTTC. Translating gives CASSPTLPAASAFF.

J is TRBJ1-5 and V is TRBV6-1; TRBD1 matches 9 bases. Germline CDR1 reads MNHNS; CDR2 reads SASEGT. After removal of 2 bases from V and 4 bases from J, the junction contained 3 bases not matched to a gene. The length of the CDR3 is 15 residues. This chain's CDR3 is CASSETDRGNQPQHF. As DNA, the CDR3 is TGTGCCAGCAGTGAAACGGACAGGGGAAATCAGCCCCAGCATTTT.

A few counts support this clone. The rearrangement joins TRBV5-6 to TRBJ1-6; D remains ambiguous. V gave up 0 bases and J gave up 7 bases, with 11 bases separating them. Per germline, CDR1 SGHDT and CDR2 YYEEEE. CDR3 length: 15 amino acids. CDR3 in amino acids: CASSLVRGDNSPLHF. DNA of the CDR3: TGTGCCAGCAGCTTGGTACGGGGTGACAATTCACCCCTCCACTTT.

This clone was seen only once. This rearrangement joins TRBV7-9 to TRBJ1-1; TRBD1 is a possible D gene (5 bases). This CDR3 is 14 amino acids long. Trimming removed 2 bases from V and 6 bases from J, with 13 bases in between. Germline assignment: CDR1 SEHNR and CDR2 FQNEAQ (reference sequence). CDR3 coding DNA: TGTGCCAGCAGCTTAAGCAGGGAAGTCCCTGAAGCTTTCTTT. Encoded protein: CASSLSREVPEAFF.

V is TRBV6-5 and J is TRBJ1-6; TRBD1 might be the D (5 bases). The CDR3 extends over 14 amino acids. The V end lost 8 bases, the J end lost 8 bases, and 16 bases lay between the germline ends. The V gene's germline CDR1 is MNHEY and CDR2 SVGAGI. CDR3 sequence reads: CASSWGVKDSPLHF. In DNA, the CDR3 is TGTGCCAGCTCCTGGGGGGTGAAGGATTCACCCCTCCACTTT.

The chain combines TRBV6-5 with TRBJ1-4, with D uncertain. The V end was cut by 1 base, the J end by 4 bases, with 10 bases between. This CDR3 has 15 residues. Germline lookup yields CDR1 MNHEY and CDR2 SVGAGI. CDR3 nucleotides: TGTGCCAGCAGTTACTATTCCGGAGATAATGAAAAACTGTTTTTT. It specifies CASSYYSGDNEKLFF.

CDR3 sequence reads: CARSCNRGANRDTQYF. The CDR3 DNA sequence: TGTGCCAGAAGCTGCAACAGGGGCGCAAATAGAGATACGCAGTATTTT. The chain employs TRBV5-3 and TRBJ2-3, with 7 bases that match TRBD1. TRBV5-3 is an ORF; its function is uncertain. The ends lost 3 bases at V and 5 bases at J; junction bases unmatched: 12. This CDR3 has 16 amino acids.

The rearrangement joins TRBV18 to TRBJ2-3; 9 bases agree with TRBD1. Germline V gene sequence: CDR1 KGHSH, CDR2 LQKENI. The CDR3 extends over 16 amino acids. V lost 3 bases and J lost 4; bases outside the gene matches: 8. The CDR3 DNA reads as TGTGCCAGCTCACCCCCCCGGACAGGGGCCGCAGATACGCAGTATTTT. This sequence encodes CASSPPRTGAADTQYF. Full variable domain (rest looked up from reference TRBV18 and TRBJ2-3): NAGVMQNPRHLVRRRGQEARLRCSPMKGHSHVYWYRQLPEEGLKFMVYLQKENIIDESGMPKERFSAEFPKEGPSILRIQQVVRGDSAAYFCASSPPRTGAADTQYFGPGTRLTVL.

The chain combines TRBV6-1 with TRBJ1-1; the D is unclear. The CDR3 is 13 amino acids. The germline V and J ends were trimmed by 7 bases and 1 base, with 10 bases remaining between them. Looked up from germline, CDR1 is MNHNS and CDR2 is SASEGT. The CDR3, as DNA: TGTGCCAGCAAGACACTGGAGAACACTGAAGCTTTCTTT. The encoded protein is CASKTLENTEAFF.

This chain links TRBV16 with TRBJ2-7, with D tentatively TRBD1 (6 bases). The CDR3 runs 13 residues. Germline CDR1 is KGHSY and CDR2 is FQNENV. V was clipped by 1 base and J by 7 bases, with 11 bases between them. The CDR3 DNA follows: TGTGCCAGCAGCCAATGGGGGCAGGGGGAGCAGTACTTC. Encoded protein: CASSQWGQGEQYF.

J is TRBJ2-3 and V is TRBV7-3; 14 nucleotides line up with TRBD2. The CDR3 has 17 residues. V was clipped by 2 bases and J by 1 base; unmatched bases: 2. Germline loops: CDR1 SGHTA, CDR2 FQGTGA. CDR3 protein: CASSLGGLAGGTDTQYF. CDR3 nucleotide sequence: TGTGCCAGCAGCTTAGGGGGACTAGCGGGGGGCACAGATACGCAGTATTTT.

CDR3: CASRQGLAGSTDTQYF. Written as DNA, the CDR3 is TGTGCCAGCAGGCAGGGACTAGCGGGCAGCACAGATACGCAGTATTTT. The chain is built from TRBV7-9 and TRBJ2-3; TRBD2 matches at 12 bases. The CDR3 extends over 16 amino acids. The V segment lost 6 bases and the J segment 0 bases; nucleotides outside the gene matches: 4. Germline V gene data show CDR1 as SEHNR and CDR2 as FQNEAQ (reference sequence).